The next 30 T cell receptor beta chains were all read from a single sample in a study of blood T cell repertoires in COVID-19. Profiled with immunoSEQ multiplex PCR; TCRdb holds only in-frame clones, not every one. The sample carries 300,000 to 400,000 clones, around 84% recorded once. The source material was PBMCs or T cells enriched from blood (not recorded which). The receptors stem from a woman aged 25-40 years who had been exposed to COVID-19.

The chain's CDR3 is CASSSGTESSYEQYF. As DNA, the CDR3 is TGTGCCAGCAGCTCTGGGACAGAGAGCTCCTACGAGCAGTACTTC. The chain links TRBV7-8 to TRBJ2-7; 7 bases are shared with TRBD1. Germline V gives CDR1 SGHVS, CDR2 FQNEAQ. The junction had 6 bases not matched to a gene; V was cut back by 4 bases and J by 0 bases. CDR3 length: 15 residues.

The genes are TRBV7-2 and TRBJ2-5; TRBD2 agrees at 10 bases. J lost 0 bases, V lost 4 bases, and 11 bases had no gene match. The CDR3 spans 18 residues. The germline V gene encodes CDR1 SGHTA and CDR2 FQGNSA. The CDR3, as DNA: TGTGCCAGCAGCTCGTCGACCCTACTAGCGGGGAACCAAGAGACCCAGTACTTC. This codes for CASSSSTLLAGNQETQYF.

The rearrangement joins TRBV10-3 to TRBJ2-1, with D perhaps TRBD1 (5 bases). CDR3 size: 16 residues. CDR1 and CDR2 (germline): ENHRY, SYGVKD. Trimming cost V 0 bases and J 6 bases, with 15 bases left between them. The CDR3 reads CAISESTTHGANEQFF. CDR3 bases: TGTGCCATCAGTGAGTCGACCACCCATGGGGCCAATGAGCAGTTCTTC.

This chain joins TRBV4-3 and TRBJ1-6; the D is unclear. The CDR3 has 16 amino acids. V lost 0 bases and J lost 7, with 13 bases in between. The germline V gene has CDR1 LGHNA and CDR2 YSLEER. The CDR3 reads CASSQDPRAPNSPLHF. For the CDR3, the DNA is TGCGCCAGCAGCCAAGATCCAAGAGCGCCCAATTCACCCCTCCACTTT.

At least ten counts were recorded for this clone. The rearrangement uses TRBV10-3 and TRBJ1-1; D not certain. The V end was cut by 3 bases, the J end by 2 bases, with 4 bases between. The CDR3 totals 12 residues. Germline V gene lookup returns CDR1 ENHRY and CDR2 SYGVKD. Here the CDR3 DNA reads TGTGCCATCAGTGATCCAAACACTGAAGCTTTCTTT. Translating it yields CAISDPNTEAFF.

The chain links TRBV27 to TRBJ1-1; D is possibly TRBD1 (6 bases). Trimming pared 6 bases from V and 2 bases from J, leaving 10 bases between. Germline V lookup: CDR1 MNHEY, CDR2 SMNVEV (reference sequence). This CDR3 is 13 amino acids long. The CDR3 sequence: CASSGTFNTEAFF. The CDR3 bases are TGTGCCAGCAGCGGGACATTCAACACTGAAGCTTTCTTT.

The rearrangement uses TRBV28 and TRBJ1-1; D possibly corresponds to TRBD1 (5 bases). Trimming pared 6 bases from V and 7 bases from J, leaving 15 bases between. The germline V gene encodes CDR1 MDHEN and CDR2 SYDVKM. CDR3 size: 13 residues. The CDR3 nucleotides read TGTGCCAGCAGGGCGGACTTGGGGGGTGAAGCTTTCTTT. This sequence encodes CASRADLGGEAFF. Complete variable domain (other parts from reference TRBV28 and TRBJ1-1): DVKVTQSSRYLVKRTGEKVFLECVQDMDHENMFWYRQDPGLGLRLIYFSYDVKMKEKGDIPEGYSVSREKKERFSLILESASTNQTSMYLCASRADLGGEAFFGQGTRLTVV.

Here the CDR3 reads CASRGGQELMNTEAFF. DNA for the CDR3: TGCGCCAGCAGGGGAGGACAGGAGCTTATGAACACTGAAGCTTTCTTT. This chain joins TRBV5-1 and TRBJ1-1; the match to TRBD1 covers 7 bases. The CDR3 is made up of 16 amino acids. CDR1 is SGHRS and CDR2 is YFSETQ in the germline V gene. The trim removed 5 bases at V and 0 bases at J, leaving 10 bases unmatched.

V is TRBV12-3 or TRBV12-4 and J is TRBJ1-1; TRBD1 matches at 10 bases. V lost 6 bases to trimming and J lost 11 bases; unmatched junction nucleotides: 9. CDR3 size: 13 residues. The CDR3 is CASSRLPGQGAFF. CDR3 nucleotides: TGTGCCAGCAGCCGATTACCGGGACAGGGGGCTTTCTTT.

This chain connects TRBV28 to TRBJ1-4; 7 bases fit TRBD1. Germline lookup yields CDR1 MDHEN and CDR2 SYDVKM. V was pared by 5 bases and J by 8 bases, with 11 bases of the junction left unmatched. This CDR3 region has 15 residues. CDR3 sequence: CASSPLGQDGEKLFF. The CDR3 DNA reads TGTGCCAGCAGTCCACTAGGACAGGACGGCGAAAAACTGTTTTTT.

V gene TRBV18 combines with J gene TRBJ2-1; 7 bases agree with TRBD2. The CDR3 has 16 residues. Losses at the gene ends were 1 base for V and 5 bases for J; bases not matched to a gene: 8. Germline assignment: CDR1 KGHSH and CDR2 LQKENI. The CDR3 sequence: CASSPRFERDHNEQFF. CDR3 bases: TGTGCCAGCTCACCACGTTTTGAGCGGGACCACAATGAGCAGTTCTTC.

The chain has TRBV24-1 and TRBJ2-7, with 7 nucleotides matching TRBD1. V lost 3 bases and J lost 2; bases outside the gene matches: 3. The CDR3 is 14 residues long. Germline assignment: CDR1 KGHDR and CDR2 SFDVKD. The CDR3 DNA sequence: TGTGCCACCAGTGATCGGGACAGAACCTACGAGCAGTACTTC. The encoded protein is CATSDRDRTYEQYF.

This chain joins TRBV6-5 and TRBJ2-7; 14 bases are a match to TRBD2. Germline V CDR1 and CDR2: MNHEY, SVGAGI. CDR3 length equals 16 residues. With 4 bases clipped from V and 5 bases from J, the junction kept 7 bases outside the gene matches. CDR3 DNA sequence: TGTGCCAGCAGTTTAACCGGGACTAGCGGGGGCCACGAGCAGTACTTC. As protein: CASSLTGTSGGHEQYF.

The chain uses TRBV28 and TRBJ2-7; a weak D match, TRBD1 (5 bases). CDR1 and CDR2 from the germline V gene are MDHEN and SYDVKM. This CDR3 spans 15 amino acids. Trimming cost V 2 bases and J 2 bases, with 13 bases left between them. The CDR3, as DNA: TGTGCCAGCAGTTTACTTTCAGGGCCTACCTACGAGCAGTACTTC. Translating it yields CASSLLSGPTYEQYF.

Comments on this clone: The sample has other DNA sequences that encode this CDR3 too. The V and J genes are TRBV7-3 and TRBJ1-6, with 11 bases aligning to TRBD1. The CDR3 consists of 14 residues. Germline V lookup: CDR1 SGHTA, CDR2 FQGTGA. Trimming at V came to 3 bases and at J to 10 bases, leaving 2 bases not matched to a gene. CDR3: CASSLGTGGSPLHF. Written as DNA, the CDR3 is TGTGCCAGCAGCTTGGGGACAGGGGGGTCACCCCTCCACTTT.

This chain uses TRBV3-1 (or the pseudogene TRBV3-2) with TRBJ2-7; 9 bases are shared with TRBD1. The CDR3 contains 16 residues. V dropped 1 base and J dropped 2; count of bases not matched to a gene: 6. Germline V gene lookup returns CDR1 LGHDT and CDR2 YNNKEL (reference sequence). The CDR3 coding sequence is TGTGCCAGCAGCCAAGCCCCCCGGACAGGGGCCTACGAGCAGTACTTC. Amino acid sequence: CASSQAPRTGAYEQYF.

The chain has TRBV3-1 (or the pseudogene TRBV3-2) and TRBJ1-2, with 10 bases that match TRBD1. Germline lookup yields CDR1 LGHDT and CDR2 YNNKEL (reference sequence). This CDR3 has 20 residues. J lost 7 bases, V lost 3 bases, and 23 bases had no gene match. This CDR3 is CASSHPPNRDRGFVGGGYTF. The CDR3 nucleotides read TGTGCCAGCAGCCACCCCCCCAATCGGGACAGGGGATTCGTCGGGGGTGGCTACACCTTC.

This rearrangement joins TRBV2 to TRBJ2-1; 11 bases are a match to TRBD1. CDR1 SNHLY and CDR2 FYNNEI come from the germline V gene. CDR3 size: 15 residues. With 9 bases clipped from V and 6 bases from J, the junction kept 10 bases outside the gene matches. CDR3 in amino acids: CARNSGTGGPNEQFF. The CDR3 nucleotides are TGTGCCAGAAACTCCGGGACAGGGGGTCCCAATGAGCAGTTCTTC.

The chain carries TRBV5-4 and TRBJ1-1; the D gene is possibly TRBD1 (6 bases). Germline values: CDR1 SGHNT, CDR2 YYREEE (reference sequence). The CDR3 sequence is 14 residues long. Deletions cut 3 bases from V and 0 bases from J, with 9 bases between. CDR3 residues: CASSSQGVNTEAFF. The CDR3 DNA sequence: TGTGCCAGCAGCTCACAGGGAGTGAACACTGAAGCTTTCTTT.

The chain combines TRBV3-1 (or the pseudogene TRBV3-2) with TRBJ2-7; 8 bases are a match to TRBD1. V was pared by 5 bases and J by 4 bases, with 10 bases of the junction left unmatched. The CDR3 spans 15 residues. In germline, CDR1 is LGHDT, CDR2 YNNKEL (reference sequence). This CDR3 reads CASSETQGASYEQYF. The CDR3 DNA reads TGTGCCAGCAGCGAGACTCAGGGGGCGTCATACGAGCAGTACTTC.

This clone has a handful of counts. The chain carries TRBV6-2 or TRBV6-3 and TRBJ2-1; 7 positions agree with TRBD2. CDR3 length: 14 amino acids. The J segment lost 8 bases and the V segment lost 5 bases, leaving 9 bases of the junction unmatched. In germline, CDR1 is MNHEY, CDR2 SVGEGT. In DNA form, the CDR3 reads TGTGCCAGCAGTCTAGGACTAGAGAGGCATGAGCAGTTCTTC. This gives the protein CASSLGLERHEQFF.

This chain joins TRBV3-1 (or the pseudogene TRBV3-2) and TRBJ1-1; possible D gene TRBD1, 5 bases. The CDR3 loop spans 13 amino acids. V was pared by 5 bases and J by 1 base, with 8 bases between. Germline values: CDR1 LGHDT, CDR2 YNNKEL (reference sequence). For the CDR3, the DNA is TGTGCCAGCAGCTCAACAGGGAACACTGAAGCTTTCTTT. It yields the protein CASSSTGNTEAFF.

The chain carries TRBV11-3 and TRBJ1-3; D is unclear. This CDR3 is 15 amino acids long. With 3 bases removed from V and 0 bases from J, the gap between germline ends came to 9 bases. Germline-derived CDR1 and CDR2 are SGHNT and YENEEA. DNA of the CDR3: TGTGCCAGCAGCTTTCGGGGAACCTCTGGAAACACCATATATTTT. This encodes CASSFRGTSGNTIYF.

This clone was detected only once. The chain uses TRBV28 and TRBJ2-2; 11 nucleotides agree with TRBD1. Germline V gives CDR1 MDHEN, CDR2 SYDVKM. J gave up 8 bases and V 6 bases, and 5 bases lay outside the gene matches. This CDR3 is 14 amino acids long. The CDR3: CASRWTGGRGELFF. DNA of the CDR3: TGTGCCAGCAGATGGACAGGGGGCCGTGGGGAGCTGTTTTTT.

This clone is a singleton in its sample. The chain combines TRBV12-3 or TRBV12-4 with TRBJ2-7, with 8 bases aligning to TRBD1. The CDR3 length is 13 residues. V lost 6 bases and J lost 5; bases outside the gene matches: 6. The CDR3 region is CASSLGQADEQYF. The DNA of the CDR3 is TGTGCCAGCAGCCTGGGACAGGCGGACGAGCAGTACTTC.

The chain combines TRBV18 with TRBJ2-3, with D tentatively TRBD2 (7 bases). Germline CDR1 is KGHSH and CDR2 is LQKENI. The CDR3 totals 15 residues. V lost 2 bases, J lost 2 bases, and 11 bases lay in between. CDR3 in DNA: TGTGCCAGCTCACCAATACGGGGGGCCACAGATACGCAGTATTTT. Its translation is CASSPIRGATDTQYF.

The V and J genes are TRBV7-9 and TRBJ2-1; maybe TRBD1 (5 bases). The CDR3 totals 12 residues. Germline CDR1 and CDR2: SEHNR and FQNEAQ (reference sequence). Trimming stripped 6 bases from V and 6 bases from J, with 9 bases between. CDR3 sequence: CASSSDSNEQFF. The CDR3 DNA reads TGTGCCAGCAGTTCTGACAGCAATGAGCAGTTCTTC.

The chain combines TRBV30 with TRBJ1-2; D ambiguous. The CDR3 length is 15 residues. The V gene's germline CDR1 is GTSNPN and CDR2 SVGIG (reference sequence). The V gene lost 4 bases and the J gene lost 8 bases, with 23 bases spanning the gap. CDR3 sequence: CAWIIRGSGIRGYTF. The CDR3 nucleotides are TGTGCCTGGATAATCCGAGGATCCGGGATTCGCGGCTACACCTTC.

The genes are TRBV19 and TRBJ2-5; TRBD2 matches 9 bases. Trimming removed 2 bases from V and 2 bases from J; junction bases left unmatched: 6. Germline loops: CDR1 LNHDA, CDR2 SQIVND (reference sequence). CDR3 length: 16 residues. The CDR3 region has the DNA TGTGCCAGTAGTATAATGGGCGGGGGGGTTCAAGAGACCCAGTACTTC. Translating gives CASSIMGGGVQETQYF.

The chain carries TRBV3-1 (or the pseudogene TRBV3-2) and TRBJ1-1; D is unclear. Trimming took 3 bases from V and 5 from J, leaving 19 bases between them. Germline CDR1 reads LGHDT; CDR2 reads YNNKEL (reference sequence). CDR3 length: 16 amino acids. CDR3 DNA sequence: TGTGCCAGCAGCCAGGTAGACCGGGGTTATGTAACTGAAGCTTTCTTT. This gives the protein CASSQVDRGYVTEAFF.